What follows is one T cell receptor (beta chain) and its context. TCRdb's table, derived via immunoSEQ multiplex PCR, lists solely in-frame clones and lacks some. Of 95,000 to 150,000 clones detected, approximately 90% appear once; the ten largest clones hold around 7.6%. These data belong to a study of control samples from healthy donors and cancer patients. Germline CDR1 reads MNHEY; CDR2 reads SVGAGI. This CDR3 region has 13 residues. V was shortened by 4 bases and J by 5 bases, with 11 bases between the two germline ends. The TCR was taken from a woman aged 18-30 years in good health. V is TRBV6-5 and J is TRBJ2-5, with D maybe TRBD1 (5 bases). Sample: blood. The DNA for the CDR3 is TGTGCCAGCAGTTTTTCAGGGTGGGAGACCCAGTACTTC. It specifies CASSFSGWETQYF.